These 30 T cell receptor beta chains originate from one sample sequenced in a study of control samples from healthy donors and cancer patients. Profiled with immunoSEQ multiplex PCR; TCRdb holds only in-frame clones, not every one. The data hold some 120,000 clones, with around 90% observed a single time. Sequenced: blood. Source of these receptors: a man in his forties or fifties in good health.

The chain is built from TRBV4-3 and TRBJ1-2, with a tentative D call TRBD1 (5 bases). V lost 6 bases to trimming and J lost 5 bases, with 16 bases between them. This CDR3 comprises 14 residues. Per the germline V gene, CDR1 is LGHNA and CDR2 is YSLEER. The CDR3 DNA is TGCGCCAGCAGATGGAGAGGGACGCAGTATGGCTACACCTTC. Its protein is CASRWRGTQYGYTF.

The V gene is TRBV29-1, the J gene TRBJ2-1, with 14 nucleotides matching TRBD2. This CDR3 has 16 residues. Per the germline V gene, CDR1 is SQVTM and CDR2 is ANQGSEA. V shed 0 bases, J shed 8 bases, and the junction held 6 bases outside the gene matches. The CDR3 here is CSVEDPTSGGAHEQFF. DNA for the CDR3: TGCAGCGTTGAAGACCCGACTAGCGGGGGGGCCCATGAGCAGTTCTTC.

The CDR3 loop is CASSLADRGKGEQFF. The CDR3 nucleotides are TGTGCCAGCAGCTTAGCGGACAGGGGGAAGGGGGAGCAGTTCTTC. The J gene is TRBJ2-1, the V gene TRBV7-2; 10 nucleotides agree with TRBD1. This CDR3 is 15 amino acids long. The germline gives CDR1 SGHTA, CDR2 FQGNSA. The V segment lost 0 bases and the J segment 10 bases; nucleotides outside the gene matches: 6.

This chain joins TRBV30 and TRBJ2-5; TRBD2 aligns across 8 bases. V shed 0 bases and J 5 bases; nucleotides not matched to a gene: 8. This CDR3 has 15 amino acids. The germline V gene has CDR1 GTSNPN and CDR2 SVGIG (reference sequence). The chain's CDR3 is CAWSVSSGGPETQYF. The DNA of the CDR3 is TGTGCCTGGAGTGTATCCAGCGGGGGACCGGAGACCCAGTACTTC.

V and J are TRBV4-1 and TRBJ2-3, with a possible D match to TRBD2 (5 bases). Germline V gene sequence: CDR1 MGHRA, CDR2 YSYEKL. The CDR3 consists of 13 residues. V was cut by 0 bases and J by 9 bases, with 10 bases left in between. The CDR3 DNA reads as TGCGCCAGCAGCCAAGATGGGAGTAGAACGCAGTATTTT. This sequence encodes CASSQDGSRTQYF.

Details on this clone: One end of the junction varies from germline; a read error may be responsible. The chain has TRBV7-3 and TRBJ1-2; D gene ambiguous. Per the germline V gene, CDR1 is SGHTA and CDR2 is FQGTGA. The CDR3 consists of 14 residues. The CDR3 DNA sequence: TGTGCCAGCAGCTTAAGCAGGTCTAATTATGGCTACACCTTC. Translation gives CASSLSRSNYGYTF. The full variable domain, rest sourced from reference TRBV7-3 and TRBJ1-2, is GAGVSQTPSNKVTEKGKYVELRCDPISGHTALYWYRQSLGQGPEFLIYFQGTGAADDSGLPNDRFFAVRPEGSVSTLKIQRTERGDSAVYLCASSLSRSNYGYTFGSGTRLTVV.

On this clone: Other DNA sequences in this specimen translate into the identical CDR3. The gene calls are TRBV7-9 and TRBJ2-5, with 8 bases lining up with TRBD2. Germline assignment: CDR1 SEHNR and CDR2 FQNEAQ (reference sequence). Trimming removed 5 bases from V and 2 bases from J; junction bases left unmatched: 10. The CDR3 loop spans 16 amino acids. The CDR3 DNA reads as TGTGCCAGCAGCAAAGGGCGGTCGGGGGGGCAAGAGACCCAGTACTTC. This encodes CASSKGRSGGQETQYF.

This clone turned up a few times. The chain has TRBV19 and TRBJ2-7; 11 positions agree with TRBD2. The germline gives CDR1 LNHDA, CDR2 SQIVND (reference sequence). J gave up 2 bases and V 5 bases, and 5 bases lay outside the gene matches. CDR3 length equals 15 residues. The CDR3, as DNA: TGTGCCAGTAGTCGGCTAGCGGGGGGAACCTACGAGCAGTACTTC. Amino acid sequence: CASSRLAGGTYEQYF.

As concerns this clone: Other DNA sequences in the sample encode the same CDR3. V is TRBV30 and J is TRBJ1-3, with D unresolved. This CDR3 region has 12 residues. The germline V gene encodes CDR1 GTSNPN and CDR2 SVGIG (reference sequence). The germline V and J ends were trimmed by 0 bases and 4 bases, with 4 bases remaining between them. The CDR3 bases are TGTGCCTGGAGTGTTGAGGGAAACACCATATATTTT. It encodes CAWSVEGNTIYF.

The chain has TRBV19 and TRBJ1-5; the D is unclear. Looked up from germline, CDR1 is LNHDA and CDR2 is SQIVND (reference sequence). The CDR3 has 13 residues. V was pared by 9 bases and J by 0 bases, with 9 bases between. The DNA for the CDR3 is TGTGCCAGCGAATGGGGTAGCAATCAGCCCCAGCATTTT. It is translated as CASEWGSNQPQHF.

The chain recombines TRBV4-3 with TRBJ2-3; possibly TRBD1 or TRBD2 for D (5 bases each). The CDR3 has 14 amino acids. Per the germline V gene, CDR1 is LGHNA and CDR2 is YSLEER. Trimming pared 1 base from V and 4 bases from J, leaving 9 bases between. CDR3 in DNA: TGCGCCAGCAGCCAAGTGGGGGATCCAGATACGCAGTATTTT. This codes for CASSQVGDPDTQYF.

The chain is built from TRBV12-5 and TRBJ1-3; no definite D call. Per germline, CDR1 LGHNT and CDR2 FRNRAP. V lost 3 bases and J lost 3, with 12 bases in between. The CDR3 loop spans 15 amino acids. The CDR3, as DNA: TGTGCTAGTGGTTTCCCCGCTGTCAGTGGAAACACCATATATTTT. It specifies CASGFPAVSGNTIYF. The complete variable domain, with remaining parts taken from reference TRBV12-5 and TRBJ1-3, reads DARVTQTPRHKVTEMGQEVTMRCQPILGHNTVFWYRQTMMQGLELLAYFRNRAPLDDSGMPKDRFSAEMPDATLATLKIQPSEPRDSAVYFCASGFPAVSGNTIYFGEGSWLTVV.

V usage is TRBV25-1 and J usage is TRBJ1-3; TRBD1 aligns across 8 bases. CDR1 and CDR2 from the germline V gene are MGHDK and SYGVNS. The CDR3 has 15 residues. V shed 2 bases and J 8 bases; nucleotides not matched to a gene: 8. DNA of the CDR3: TGTGCCAGCAGTGAAGACCGGACAGGGCGACACACCATATATTTT. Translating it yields CASSEDRTGRHTIYF.

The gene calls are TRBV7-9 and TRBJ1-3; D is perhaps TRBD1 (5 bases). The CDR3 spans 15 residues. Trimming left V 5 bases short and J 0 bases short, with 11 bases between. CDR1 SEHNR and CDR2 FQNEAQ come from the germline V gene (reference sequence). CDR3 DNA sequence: TGTGCCAGCAGCCTCCAGGGCAACTCTGGAAACACCATATATTTT. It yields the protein CASSLQGNSGNTIYF.

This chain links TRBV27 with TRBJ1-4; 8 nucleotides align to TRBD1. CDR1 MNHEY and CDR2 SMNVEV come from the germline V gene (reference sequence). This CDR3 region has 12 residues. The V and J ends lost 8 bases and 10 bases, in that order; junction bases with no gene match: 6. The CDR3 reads CASGQGRGKLFF. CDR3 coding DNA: TGTGCCAGCGGACAGGGTAGAGGAAAACTGTTTTTT.

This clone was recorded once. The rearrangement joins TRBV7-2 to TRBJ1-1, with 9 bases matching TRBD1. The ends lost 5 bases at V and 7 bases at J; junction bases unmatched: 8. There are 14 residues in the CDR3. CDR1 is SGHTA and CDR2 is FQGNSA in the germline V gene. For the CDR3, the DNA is TGTGCCAGCAGCCCCCGACAGGGGGGAAGTGAAGCTTTCTTT. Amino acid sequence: CASSPRQGGSEAFF.

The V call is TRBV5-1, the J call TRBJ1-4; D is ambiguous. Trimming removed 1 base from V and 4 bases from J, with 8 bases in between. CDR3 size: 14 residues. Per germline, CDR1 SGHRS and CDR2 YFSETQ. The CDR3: CASSLNSYNEKLFF. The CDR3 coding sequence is TGCGCCAGCAGCTTGAACAGCTATAATGAAAAACTGTTTTTT.

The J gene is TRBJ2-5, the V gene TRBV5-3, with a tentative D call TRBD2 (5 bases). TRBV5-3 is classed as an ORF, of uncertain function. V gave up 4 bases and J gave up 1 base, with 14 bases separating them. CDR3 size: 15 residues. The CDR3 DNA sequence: TGTGCCAGAAGCGCGGGCCTTACGTGCCAAGAGACCCAGTACTTC. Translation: CARSAGLTCQETQYF.

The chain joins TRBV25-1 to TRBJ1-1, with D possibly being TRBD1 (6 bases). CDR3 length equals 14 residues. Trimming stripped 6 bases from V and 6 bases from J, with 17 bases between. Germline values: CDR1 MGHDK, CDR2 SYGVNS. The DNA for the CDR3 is TGTGCCAGCAGCGCGAGAGGGGGAAACGCTGAAGCTTTCTTT. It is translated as CASSARGGNAEAFF.

The CDR3 bases are TGTGCCACCAGCAGGGCAGGGATAGGCACTGAAGCTTTCTTT. As protein: CATSRAGIGTEAFF. This chain joins TRBV15 and TRBJ1-1, with D possibly matching TRBD1 (5 bases). V lost 3 bases to trimming and J lost 4 bases, with 12 bases between them. This CDR3 comprises 14 residues. Germline V CDR1 and CDR2: LNHNV, YYDKDF (reference sequence).

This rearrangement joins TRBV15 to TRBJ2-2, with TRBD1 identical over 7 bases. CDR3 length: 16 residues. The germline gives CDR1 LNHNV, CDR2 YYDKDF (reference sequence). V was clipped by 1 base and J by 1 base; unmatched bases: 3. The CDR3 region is CATSRGRDRNTGELFF. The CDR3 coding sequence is TGTGCCACCAGCAGAGGCCGGGACAGGAACACCGGGGAGCTGTTTTTT.

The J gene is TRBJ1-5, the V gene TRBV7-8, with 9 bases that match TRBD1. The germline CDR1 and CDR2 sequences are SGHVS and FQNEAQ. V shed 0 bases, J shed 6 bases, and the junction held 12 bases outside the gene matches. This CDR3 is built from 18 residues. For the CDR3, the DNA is TGTGCCAGCAGCTTAGCTGGGGATTTGACAGGGGGAACTCAGCCCCAGCATTTT. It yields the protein CASSLAGDLTGGTQPQHF. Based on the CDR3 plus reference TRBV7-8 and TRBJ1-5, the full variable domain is GAGVSQSPRYKVAKRGQDVALRCDPISGHVSLFWYQQALGQGPEFLTYFQNEAQLDKSGLPSDRFFAERPEGSVSTLKIQRTQQEDSAVYLCASSLAGDLTGGTQPQHFGDGTRLSIL.

Written as DNA, the CDR3 is TGTGCCAGTAGTATGGCCAGGTACCAAGAGACCCAGTACTTC. Encoded protein: CASSMARYQETQYF. V and J are TRBV19 and TRBJ2-5, with D unclear. The CDR3 contains 14 residues. V shed 3 bases and J shed 0 bases, with 8 bases lying between them. The germline CDR1 and CDR2 sequences are LNHDA and SQIVND (reference sequence).

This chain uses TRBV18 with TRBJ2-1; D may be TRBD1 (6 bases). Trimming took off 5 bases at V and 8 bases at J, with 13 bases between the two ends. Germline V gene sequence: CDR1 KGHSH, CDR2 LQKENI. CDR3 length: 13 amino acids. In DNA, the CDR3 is TGTGCCAGCTCAAAGAAACAGGGCCATGAGCAGTTCTTC. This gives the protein CASSKKQGHEQFF.

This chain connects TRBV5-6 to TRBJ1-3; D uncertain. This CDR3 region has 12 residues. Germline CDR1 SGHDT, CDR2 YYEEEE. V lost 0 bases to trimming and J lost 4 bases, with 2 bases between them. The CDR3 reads CASSLGGNTIYF. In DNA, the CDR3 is TGTGCCAGCAGCTTGGGGGGAAACACCATATATTTT.

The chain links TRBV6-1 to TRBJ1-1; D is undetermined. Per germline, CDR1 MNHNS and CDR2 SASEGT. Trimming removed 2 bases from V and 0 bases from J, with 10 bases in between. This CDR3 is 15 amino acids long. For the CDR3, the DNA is TGTGCCAGCAGTGAACCAGGACGGTTGAACACTGAAGCTTTCTTT. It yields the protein CASSEPGRLNTEAFF.

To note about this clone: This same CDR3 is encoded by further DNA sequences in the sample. The CDR3 coding sequence is TGTGCCAGCAGCTTAGAACGGGGGGGCTACAATGAGCAGTTCTTC. It codes for CASSLERGGYNEQFF. The chain is built from TRBV7-2 and TRBJ2-1; 8 positions match TRBD2. CDR1 and CDR2 from the germline V gene are SGHTA and FQGNSA. V gave up 1 base and J gave up 3 bases; unmatched junction bases: 2. The CDR3 is 15 amino acids.

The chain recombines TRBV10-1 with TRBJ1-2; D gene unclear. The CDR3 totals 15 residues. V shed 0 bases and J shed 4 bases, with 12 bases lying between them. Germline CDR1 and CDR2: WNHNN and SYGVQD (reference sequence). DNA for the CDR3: TGCGCCAGCAGTGAGTCTGGTGGCCTCCCCTATGGCTACACCTTC. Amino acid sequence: CASSESGGLPYGYTF.

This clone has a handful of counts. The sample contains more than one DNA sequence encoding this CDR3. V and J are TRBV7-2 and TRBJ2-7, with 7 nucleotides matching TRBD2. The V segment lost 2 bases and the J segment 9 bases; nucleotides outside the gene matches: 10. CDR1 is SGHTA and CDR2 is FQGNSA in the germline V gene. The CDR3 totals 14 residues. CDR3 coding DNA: TGTGCCAGCAGCTTATTGGGTGGGGAGGGTGCGCAGTACTTC. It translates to CASSLLGGEGAQYF.

CDR3 amino acids: CASSSYGTGIQETQYF. CDR3 nucleotide sequence: TGTGCCAGCAGCTCCTACGGGACAGGGATACAAGAGACCCAGTACTTC. V gene TRBV7-9 combines with J gene TRBJ2-5; 9 bases match TRBD1. The V gene end was trimmed by 4 bases and the J gene end by 2 bases; junction bases not matched to a gene: 8. The germline gives CDR1 SEHNR, CDR2 FQNEAQ (reference sequence). The CDR3 length is 16 residues.